The present entry profiles one T cell receptor beta chain with its context. Its specificity is not known. This sample was included in a study of siplizumab effects on memory and regulatory T cells. Study-level findings and limits: Naive T cells looked more diverse than memory cells, and they looked like major contributors to the alloresponse. The study found that mappable alloreactive CD4+ clones averaged around 69% Treg-derived with siplizumab and roughly 30% in controls.

It was about 100,000 TCR templates that were assayed per sample. TCRdb keeps only in-frame clones here, not all; method: immunoSEQ multiplex PCR. The sample yields around 100,000 clones, more than 85% seen once. Trimming cost V 0 bases and J 1 base, with 12 bases left between them. The V gene's germline CDR1 is LGHNA and CDR2 YNFKEQ. The CDR3 runs to 16 residues. The material sequenced was CD4+ T cells sorted from blood. The rearrangement links TRBV4-2 to TRBJ1-1; D is unclear. This sequence was found in a human donor in good health. The CDR3 DNA reads as TGTGCCAGCAGCCAAGATCTCAACTATGGGAACACTGAAGCTTTCTTT. Encoded protein: CASSQDLNYGNTEAFF.